Presented here are 16 T cell receptor beta chains from one specimen sequenced in a study of control samples from healthy donors and cancer patients. Produced via immunoSEQ multiplex PCR; TCRdb's table is partial and in-frame only. This sample yields 250,000 to 300,000 clones, of which approximately 80% are seen a single time; roughly 14% belongs to the top ten. Source material: PBMCs. The receptors shown here come from a woman aged 55-69 years with lung cancer.

This chain links TRBV10-3 with TRBJ2-7; D may correspond to TRBD1 or TRBD2 (5 bases each). Germline assignment: CDR1 ENHRY and CDR2 SYGVKD. Trimming took off 4 bases at V and 2 bases at J, with 12 bases between the two ends. The CDR3 loop spans 14 amino acids. CDR3: CAISVDLGPYEQYF. The CDR3 nucleotides are TGTGCCATCAGTGTCGACTTGGGACCCTACGAGCAGTACTTC.

The V and J genes are TRBV11-3 and TRBJ2-3; D could derive from TRBD1 or TRBD2 (7 bases each). Trimming removed 7 bases at V and 2 bases at J, with 13 bases between. The CDR3 is 14 amino acids. Germline V lookup: CDR1 SGHNT, CDR2 YENEEA. CDR3 amino acids: CASKAGGATDTQYF. Written as DNA, the CDR3 is TGTGCCAGCAAGGCAGGGGGGGCCACAGATACGCAGTATTTT.

V is TRBV14 and J is TRBJ2-1, with a possible D match to TRBD2 (7 bases). The length of the CDR3 is 16 residues. Germline V gene lookup returns CDR1 SGHDN and CDR2 FVKESK. Trimming removed 0 bases from V and 2 bases from J, with 11 bases in between. CDR3 loop: CASSQDWRGPYNEQFF. CDR3 sequence (DNA): TGTGCCAGCAGCCAAGATTGGCGGGGGCCCTACAATGAGCAGTTCTTC. Full variable domain (outside the CDR3, taken from reference TRBV14 and TRBJ2-1): EAGVTQFPSHSVIEKGQTVTLRCDPISGHDNLYWYRRVMGKEIKFLLHFVKESKQDESGMPNNRFLAERTGGTYSTLKVQPAELEDSGVYFCASSQDWRGPYNEQFFGPGTRLTVL.

The V call is TRBV5-1, the J call TRBJ1-1, with D possibly matching TRBD1 (6 bases). The CDR3 contains 15 residues. Between the trimmed V and J ends, which lost 0 bases and 4 bases, there was a span of 13 bases. Germline values: CDR1 SGHRS, CDR2 YFSETQ. CDR3: CASSLAGGLVTEAFF. Here the CDR3 DNA reads TGCGCCAGCAGCTTGGCTGGGGGCTTGGTCACTGAAGCTTTCTTT.

V gene TRBV6-1 combines with J gene TRBJ1-2, with 7 bases aligning to TRBD1. CDR3 size: 13 residues. Germline assignment: CDR1 MNHNS and CDR2 SASEGT. V lost 3 bases and J lost 8; bases outside the gene matches: 6. DNA for the CDR3: TGTGCCAGCAGTGAGGGCAGGGGGTTGGGCTACACCTTC. Translation gives CASSEGRGLGYTF.

The J gene is TRBJ1-2, the V gene TRBV7-6, with D possibly TRBD1 on 6 matching bases. CDR3 length equals 16 residues. Per the germline V gene, CDR1 is SGHVS and CDR2 is FNYEAQ. V was cut by 4 bases and J by 0 bases, with 15 bases left in between. DNA for the CDR3: TGTGCCAGCAGCTCAGGAGGGAACAGGGCTAACTATGGCTACACCTTC. It encodes CASSSGGNRANYGYTF.

The chain uses TRBV12-5 and TRBJ2-1; 11 bases are a match to TRBD1. Germline CDR1 is LGHNT and CDR2 is FRNRAP. Trimming took 4 bases from V and 7 from J; bases not matched to a gene: 6. The CDR3 is made up of 15 amino acids. The DNA for the CDR3 is TGTGCTAGTGGTTCTGGACAGGGGGCGAGGAATGAGCAGTTCTTC. This gives the protein CASGSGQGARNEQFF.

The count of this clone is one. The rearrangement uses TRBV19 and TRBJ1-5, with D perhaps matching TRBD1 (6 bases). Germline-derived CDR1 and CDR2 are LNHDA and SQIVND (reference sequence). V was trimmed by 5 bases and J by 7 bases, leaving 15 bases between them. This CDR3 comprises 14 residues. In DNA, the CDR3 is TGTGCCAGTAGTTTAAGGGGGGCTCGGCAGCCCCAGCATTTT. This translates into CASSLRGARQPQHF. Full variable domain (rest looked up from reference TRBV19 and TRBJ1-5): DGGITQSPKYLFRKEGQNVTLSCEQNLNHDAMYWYRQDPGQGLRLIYYSQIVNDFQKGDIAEGYSVSREKKESFPLTVTSAQKNPTAFYLCASSLRGARQPQHFGDGTRLSIL.

This chain connects TRBV28 to TRBJ1-2; TRBD1 is a possible D gene (6 bases). The ends were cut back, 6 bases at V and 8 bases at J, with 16 bases in the middle. This CDR3 contains 13 residues. Germline CDR1 reads MDHEN; CDR2 reads SYDVKM. CDR3 sequence: CASRPQGSGGYTF. The CDR3 DNA is TGTGCCAGCAGACCACAGGGTTCGGGAGGCTACACCTTC.

A note on this clone: A junction boundary mismatches the germline segment, possibly from a read error. This chain links TRBV18 with TRBJ1-6, with D hard to call. Germline V gives CDR1 KGHSH, CDR2 LQKENI. The CDR3 runs 16 residues. The CDR3 nucleotides are TGTGCCAGCTCGCCACAACAGATCTTGAGGGATTCACCCCTCCACTTT. Its protein product is CASSPQQILRDSPLHF.

The chain employs TRBV5-8 and TRBJ2-7; a weak D match, TRBD1 (6 bases). V lost 4 bases and J 4 bases, leaving 9 bases between the germline ends. Per the germline V gene, CDR1 is SGHTS and CDR2 is YDEGEE. The CDR3 consists of 12 residues. The CDR3 bases are TGTGCCAGCAGCAGGACAGTTTACGAGCAGTACTTC. Protein: CASSRTVYEQYF. Combining the CDR3 with reference TRBV5-8 and TRBJ2-7 gives the whole variable domain EAGVTQSPTHLIKTRGQQATLRCSPISGHTSVYWYQQALGLGLQFLLWYDEGEERNRGNFPPRFSGRQFPNYSSELNVNALELEDSALYLCASSRTVYEQYFGPGTRLTVT.

This clone has only a few counts. This rearrangement joins TRBV3-1 (or the pseudogene TRBV3-2) to TRBJ2-5, with D tentatively TRBD1 (6 bases). Between the trimmed V and J ends, which lost 1 base and 5 bases, there was a span of 17 bases. Germline loops: CDR1 LGHDT, CDR2 YNNKEL (reference sequence). The CDR3 sequence is 16 residues long. The CDR3 DNA sequence: TGTGCCAGCAGCCAAGCGGGCCAGGGGCACAGCGAGACCCAGTACTTC. This translates into CASSQAGQGHSETQYF.

J is TRBJ1-2 and V is TRBV6-5; TRBD1 is a possible D gene (6 bases). Trimming stripped 0 bases from V and 4 bases from J, with 15 bases between. CDR3 size: 16 residues. CDR1 is MNHEY and CDR2 is SVGAGI in the germline V gene. Here the CDR3 DNA reads TGTGCCAGCAGTTACTCGACCAGGGGCGACCTCTATGGCTACACCTTC. It specifies CASSYSTRGDLYGYTF.

J is TRBJ2-5 and V is TRBV27; 8 nucleotides align to TRBD1. The germline V gene has CDR1 MNHEY and CDR2 SMNVEV (reference sequence). This CDR3 is built from 14 residues. The ends lost 5 bases at V and 4 bases at J; junction bases unmatched: 6. DNA for the CDR3: TGTGCCAGCAGTCTGGACAGGGTGCGAGAGACCCAGTACTTC. It specifies CASSLDRVRETQYF.

The rearrangement uses TRBV11-2 and TRBJ2-7, with a weak D call TRBD1 (7 bases). The CDR3 runs to 15 residues. Germline V gene lookup returns CDR1 SGHAT and CDR2 FQNNGV. V shed 5 bases and J shed 3 bases, with 17 bases lying between them. In DNA, the CDR3 is TGTGCCAGCAGCCGAGGGGGGACAGAGGTCTACGAGCAGTACTTC. It specifies CASSRGGTEVYEQYF. Complete variable domain (other parts from reference TRBV11-2 and TRBJ2-7): EAGVAQSPRYKIIEKRQSVAFWCNPISGHATLYWYQQILGQGPKLLIQFQNNGVVDDSQLPKDRFSAERLKGVDSTLKIQPAKLEDSAVYLCASSRGGTEVYEQYFGPGTRLTVT.

The chain links TRBV4-2 to TRBJ2-7, with D possibly matching TRBD1 (5 bases). The V end lost 0 bases, the J end lost 5 bases, and 14 bases lay between the germline ends. CDR3 length: 15 residues. Germline V gene sequence: CDR1 LGHNA, CDR2 YNFKEQ. The CDR3 bases are TGTGCCAGCAGCCAAGAGGCCAGGGTGTCTCACGAGCAGTACTTC. It encodes CASSQEARVSHEQYF.